The next 15 T cell receptor beta chains were all read from a single sample in a study of T cell changes during pregnancy in multiple sclerosis. Data came from immunoSEQ multiplex PCR; TCRdb stores just in-frame clones and leaves some out. The data hold tens of thousands of clones, with roughly 91% observed a single time. The source was peripheral blood, collected after pregnancy. The receptors were sampled from a female donor in good health, enrolled as a control in a pregnancy study.

The rearrangement links TRBV29-1 to TRBJ1-2; D gene ambiguous. CDR1 and CDR2 from the germline V gene are SQVTM and ANQGSEA. V dropped 1 base and J dropped 6 bases, with 6 bases sitting between them. This CDR3 has 11 amino acids. Here the CDR3 DNA reads TGCAGCGTTGAAGCGCGTGATGGCTACACCTTC. Translating gives CSVEARDGYTF.

V and J are TRBV19 and TRBJ1-2; TRBD1 agrees at 7 bases. This CDR3 is 13 amino acids long. CDR1 is LNHDA and CDR2 is SQIVND in the germline V gene (reference sequence). V was pared by 7 bases and J by 8 bases, with 10 bases of the junction left unmatched. Here the CDR3 reads CASKLHRGKGYTF. The CDR3 nucleotides read TGTGCCAGTAAACTCCACAGGGGTAAAGGCTACACCTTC.

V gene TRBV11-2 combines with J gene TRBJ1-1; maybe TRBD1 (6 bases). The germline V gene has CDR1 SGHAT and CDR2 FQNNGV. The CDR3 runs to 14 residues. V was clipped by 11 bases and J by 0 bases, with 16 bases between them. For the CDR3, the DNA is TGTGCCCCAATTGGGGGCCTCATGAACACTGAAGCTTTCTTT. It yields the protein CAPIGGLMNTEAFF.

The J gene is TRBJ1-1, the V gene TRBV7-3, with 8 bases fitting TRBD1. There are 14 residues in the CDR3. CDR1 and CDR2 from the germline V gene are SGHTA and FQGTGA. J was trimmed by 2 bases and V by 2 bases; bases with no gene match: 1. The CDR3 region is CASSLSGGNTEAFF. The CDR3 DNA follows: TGTGCCAGCAGCTTATCAGGGGGCAACACTGAAGCTTTCTTT.

The chain links TRBV5-1 to TRBJ2-3; TRBD2 aligns across 9 bases. J gave up 6 bases and V 6 bases, and 8 bases lay outside the gene matches. The germline CDR1 and CDR2 sequences are SGHRS and YFSETQ. The CDR3 totals 14 residues. The CDR3 reads CASTPGLAVDTQYF. The CDR3 DNA reads TGCGCCAGCACTCCGGGACTAGCTGTCGATACGCAGTATTTT.

The chain recombines TRBV5-6 with TRBJ1-5, with 7 bases identical to TRBD1. CDR3 length: 16 amino acids. V dropped 0 bases and J dropped 2; count of bases not matched to a gene: 5. Germline values: CDR1 SGHDT, CDR2 YYEEEE. CDR3 in amino acids: CASSLGRQGRNQPQHF. The CDR3, as DNA: TGTGCCAGCAGCTTGGGCAGACAGGGCCGCAATCAGCCCCAGCATTTT.

V gene TRBV18 combines with J gene TRBJ1-6, with TRBD1 matching over 7 bases. This CDR3 spans 15 amino acids. Germline V lookup: CDR1 KGHSH, CDR2 LQKENI. V dropped 0 bases and J dropped 7; count of bases not matched to a gene: 3. CDR3 bases: TGTGCCAGCTCACCACCCGGGACAGCAAATTCACCCCTCCACTTT. Amino acid sequence: CASSPPGTANSPLHF.

The chain combines TRBV7-3 with TRBJ2-2, with a possible D match to TRBD1 (6 bases). The germline V and J ends were trimmed by 5 bases and 7 bases, with 11 bases remaining between them. This CDR3 has 13 residues. Germline CDR1 is SGHTA and CDR2 is FQGTGA. CDR3 in amino acids: CASSPPGDGELFF. The CDR3 DNA is TGTGCCAGCAGCCCACCAGGGGACGGGGAGCTGTTTTTT.

This clone was counted only a few times. This chain uses TRBV10-3 with TRBJ1-3; D remains unclear. The CDR3 extends over 15 amino acids. Germline CDR1 is ENHRY and CDR2 is SYGVKD. Trimming left V 4 bases short and J 0 bases short, with 10 bases between. The CDR3 DNA reads as TGTGCCATCAGTGGTGGGCCCCTCTCTGGAAACACCATATATTTT. This sequence encodes CAISGGPLSGNTIYF.

The chain combines TRBV7-6 with TRBJ2-7; tentatively, D is TRBD1 (6 bases). The CDR3 is 14 amino acids. V lost 5 bases, J lost 9 bases, and 20 bases lay in between. CDR1 is SGHVS, CDR2 FNYEAQ, per germline. The CDR3 DNA is TGTGCCAGCAGCGCACAGGGTGCCCTACGTGGGCAGTACTTC. This sequence encodes CASSAQGALRGQYF.

This rearrangement joins TRBV9 to TRBJ2-2, with unresolved D. The CDR3 runs to 13 residues. Germline V gene lookup returns CDR1 SGDLS and CDR2 YYNGEE. V gave up 4 bases and J gave up 1 base, with 5 bases separating them. The CDR3 spells CASSSGNTGELFF. CDR3 DNA: TGTGCCAGCAGCTCGGGGAACACCGGGGAGCTGTTTTTT.

V gene TRBV5-4 combines with J gene TRBJ2-3; D unclear. From germline, CDR1 is SGHNT and CDR2 YYREEE (reference sequence). The CDR3 covers 14 residues. Trimming left V 2 bases short and J 0 bases short, with 7 bases between. The chain's CDR3 is CASSFYSSTDTQYF. The CDR3, as DNA: TGTGCCAGCAGCTTTTATTCTAGCACAGATACGCAGTATTTT.

Concerning this clone: This sample includes further DNA sequences coding for the same CDR3. In DNA, the CDR3 is TGTGCCTGGAGTGCGGGTGGCAATCAGCCCCAGCATTTT. It is translated as CAWSAGGNQPQHF. The V and J genes are TRBV30 and TRBJ1-5; D is unclear. The CDR3 is 13 residues long. Germline CDR1 GTSNPN, CDR2 SVGIG (reference sequence). Trimming cost V 1 base and J 2 bases, with 6 bases left between them.

V is TRBV7-2 and J is TRBJ1-2; 7 nucleotides align to TRBD1. From germline, CDR1 is SGHTA and CDR2 FQGNSA. J was trimmed by 3 bases and V by 5 bases; bases with no gene match: 9. The CDR3 has 15 residues. This CDR3 reads CASSPQTGLDYGYTF. The CDR3 DNA is TGTGCCAGCAGCCCCCAGACAGGGCTTGACTATGGCTACACCTTC.

This clone turned up a few times. This chain joins TRBV19 and TRBJ1-5, with D possibly being TRBD1 (5 bases). The V gene's germline CDR1 is LNHDA and CDR2 SQIVND (reference sequence). The CDR3 is 13 amino acids. Trimming took 6 bases from V and 2 from J, leaving 8 bases between them. The CDR3 is CASRVGGNQPQHF. DNA of the CDR3: TGTGCCAGTAGGGTAGGGGGCAATCAGCCCCAGCATTTT.